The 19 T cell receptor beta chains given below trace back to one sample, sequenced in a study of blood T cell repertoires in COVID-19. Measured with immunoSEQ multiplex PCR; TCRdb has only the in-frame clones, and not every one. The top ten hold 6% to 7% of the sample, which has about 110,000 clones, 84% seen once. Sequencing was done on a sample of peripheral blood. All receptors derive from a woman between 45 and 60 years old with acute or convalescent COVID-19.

DNA of the CDR3: TGTGCCAGCAGTCTAGGGGGGGCTAATGAAAAACTGTTTTTT. Its protein is CASSLGGANEKLFF. The V call is TRBV6-5, the J call TRBJ1-4; tentatively, D is TRBD1 (6 bases). CDR3 size: 14 residues. Germline V CDR1 and CDR2: MNHEY, SVGAGI. The V and J ends lost 5 bases and 3 bases respectively, with 10 bases between them.

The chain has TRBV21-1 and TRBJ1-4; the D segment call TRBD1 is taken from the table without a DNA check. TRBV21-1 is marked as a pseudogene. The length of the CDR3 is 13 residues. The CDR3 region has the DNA TGTGCCAGCAGCGGACACCCTAATGAAAAACTGTTTTTT. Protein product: CASSGHPNEKLFF.

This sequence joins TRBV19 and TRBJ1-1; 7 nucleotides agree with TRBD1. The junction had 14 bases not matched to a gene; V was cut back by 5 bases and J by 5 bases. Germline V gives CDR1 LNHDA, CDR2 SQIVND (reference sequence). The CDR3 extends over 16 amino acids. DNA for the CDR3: TGTGCCAGTAGTCCCAAACAAGGGACAGTGGGGACTGAAGCTTTCTTT. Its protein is CASSPKQGTVGTEAFF.

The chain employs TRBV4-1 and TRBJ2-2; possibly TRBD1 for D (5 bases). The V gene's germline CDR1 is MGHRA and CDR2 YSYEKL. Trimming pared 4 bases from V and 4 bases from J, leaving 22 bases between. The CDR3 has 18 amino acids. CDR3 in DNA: TGCGCCAGCAGCCTCTTCGTGGGGCAGGGCCTGCCCACCGGGGAGCTGTTTTTT. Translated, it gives CASSLFVGQGLPTGELFF.

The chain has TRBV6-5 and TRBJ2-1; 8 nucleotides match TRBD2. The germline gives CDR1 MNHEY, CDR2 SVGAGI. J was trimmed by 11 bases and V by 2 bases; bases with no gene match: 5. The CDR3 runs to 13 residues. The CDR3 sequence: CASSYGTREKQFF. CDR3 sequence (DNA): TGTGCCAGCAGTTACGGGACTAGGGAGAAGCAGTTCTTC.

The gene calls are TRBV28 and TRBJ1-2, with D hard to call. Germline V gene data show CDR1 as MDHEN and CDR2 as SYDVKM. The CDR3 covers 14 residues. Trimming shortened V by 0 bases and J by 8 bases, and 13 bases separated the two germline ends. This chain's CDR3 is CASSLWRTQKGYTF. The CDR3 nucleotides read TGTGCCAGCAGTTTATGGAGGACTCAAAAGGGCTACACCTTC.

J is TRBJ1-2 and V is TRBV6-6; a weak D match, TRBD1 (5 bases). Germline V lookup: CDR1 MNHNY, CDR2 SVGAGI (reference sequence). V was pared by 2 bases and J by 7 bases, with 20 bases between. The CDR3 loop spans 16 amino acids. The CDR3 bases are TGTGCCAGCAGTTACACAACCGGGGGGACCACGAGTGGCTACACCTTC. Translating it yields CASSYTTGGTTSGYTF.

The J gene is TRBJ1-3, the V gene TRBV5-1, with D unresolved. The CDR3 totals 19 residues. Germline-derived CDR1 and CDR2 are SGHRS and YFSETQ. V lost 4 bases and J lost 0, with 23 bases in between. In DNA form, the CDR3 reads TGCGCCAGCAGCATAGACCCGGGATTTTTGACAAGCTCTGGAAACACCATATATTTT. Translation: CASSIDPGFLTSSGNTIYF.

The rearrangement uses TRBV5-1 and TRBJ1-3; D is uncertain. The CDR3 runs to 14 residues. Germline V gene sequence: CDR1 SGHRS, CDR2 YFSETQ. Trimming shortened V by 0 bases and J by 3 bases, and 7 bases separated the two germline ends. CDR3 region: CASSLDGNGNTIYF. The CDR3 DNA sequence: TGCGCCAGCAGCTTGGACGGGAATGGAAACACCATATATTTT.

CDR3 bases: TGTGCCAGCAGCTTAATGGGAGCGAGCGACGAAGCTTTCTTT. Protein sequence: CASSLMGASDEAFF. This chain uses TRBV7-2 with TRBJ1-1; D gene uncertain. Germline assignment: CDR1 SGHTA and CDR2 FQGNSA. The CDR3 loop spans 14 amino acids. V lost 2 bases to trimming and J lost 8 bases, with 15 bases between them.

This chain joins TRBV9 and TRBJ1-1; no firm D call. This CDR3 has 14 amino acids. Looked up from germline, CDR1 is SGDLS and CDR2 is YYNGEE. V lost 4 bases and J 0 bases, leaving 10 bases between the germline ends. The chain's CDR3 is CASSTQSLNTEAFF. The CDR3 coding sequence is TGTGCCAGCAGCACCCAGTCCTTGAACACTGAAGCTTTCTTT.

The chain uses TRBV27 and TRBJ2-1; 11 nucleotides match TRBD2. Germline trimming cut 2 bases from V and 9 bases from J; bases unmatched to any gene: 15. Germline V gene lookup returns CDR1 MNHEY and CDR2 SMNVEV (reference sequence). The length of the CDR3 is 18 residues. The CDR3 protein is CASSLLSGTSGLNVEQFF. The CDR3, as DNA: TGTGCCAGCAGTTTACTATCCGGGACTAGCGGTCTTAATGTTGAGCAGTTCTTC.

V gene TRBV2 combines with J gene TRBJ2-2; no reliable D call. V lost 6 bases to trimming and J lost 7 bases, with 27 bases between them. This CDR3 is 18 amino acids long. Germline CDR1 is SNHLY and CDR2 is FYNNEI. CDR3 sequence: CASRTPGLAGYRLGELFF. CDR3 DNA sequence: TGTGCCAGCAGAACCCCGGGTCTGGCCGGTTATCGTCTCGGGGAGCTGTTTTTT.

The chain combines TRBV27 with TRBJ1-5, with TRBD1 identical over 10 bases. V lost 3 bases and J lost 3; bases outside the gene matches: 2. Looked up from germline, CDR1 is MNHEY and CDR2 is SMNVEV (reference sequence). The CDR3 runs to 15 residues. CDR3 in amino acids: CASSFGTGANQPQHF. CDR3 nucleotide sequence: TGTGCCAGCAGTTTCGGGACAGGGGCCAATCAGCCCCAGCATTTT.

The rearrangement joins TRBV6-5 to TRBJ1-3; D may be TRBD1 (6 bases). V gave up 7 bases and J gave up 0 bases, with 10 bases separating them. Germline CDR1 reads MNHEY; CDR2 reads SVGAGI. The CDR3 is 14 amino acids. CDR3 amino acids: CASTSGASGNTIYF. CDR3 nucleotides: TGTGCCAGCACCTCAGGGGCCTCTGGAAACACCATATATTTT.

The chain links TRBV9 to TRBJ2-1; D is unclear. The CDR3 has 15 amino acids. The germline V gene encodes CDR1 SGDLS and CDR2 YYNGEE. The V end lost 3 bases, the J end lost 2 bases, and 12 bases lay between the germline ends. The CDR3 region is CASSADTRAYNEQFF. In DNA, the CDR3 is TGTGCCAGCAGCGCTGACACGCGCGCCTACAATGAGCAGTTCTTC.

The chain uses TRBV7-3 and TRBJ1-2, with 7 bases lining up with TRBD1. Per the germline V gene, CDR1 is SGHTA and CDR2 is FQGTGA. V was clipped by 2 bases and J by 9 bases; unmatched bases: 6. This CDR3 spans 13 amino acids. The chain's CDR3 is CASSLLGQESYTF. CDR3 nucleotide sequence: TGTGCCAGCAGCTTACTTGGACAGGAGAGCTACACCTTC.

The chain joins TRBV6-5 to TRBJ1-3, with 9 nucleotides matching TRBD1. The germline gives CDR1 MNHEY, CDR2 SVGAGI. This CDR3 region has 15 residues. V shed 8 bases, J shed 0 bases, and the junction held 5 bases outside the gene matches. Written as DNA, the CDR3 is TGTGCCAGCGGACAGGGGACCCACTCTGGAAACACCATATATTTT. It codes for CASGQGTHSGNTIYF.

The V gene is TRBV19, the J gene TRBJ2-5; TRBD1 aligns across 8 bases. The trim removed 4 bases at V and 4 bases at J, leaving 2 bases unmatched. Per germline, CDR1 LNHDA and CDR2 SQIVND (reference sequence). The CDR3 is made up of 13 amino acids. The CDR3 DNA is TGTGCCAGTAGTACCACAGGGGGAGAGACCCAGTACTTC. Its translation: CASSTTGGETQYF.